This T cell receptor (beta chain) was documented in a study of control samples from healthy donors and cancer patients. Sequenced by immunoSEQ multiplex PCR; TCRdb stores in-frame clones only, minus some. The sample yields 90,000 to 150,000 clones, 70% to 90% seen once. V was shortened by 1 base and J by 10 bases, with 10 bases between the two germline ends. CDR3 size: 12 residues. The V gene's germline CDR1 is MGHDK and CDR2 SYGVNS. This TCR was recovered from a man aged 40-50 years in good health. The V call is TRBV25-1, the J call TRBJ1-1; D unresolved. The sequenced material came from blood. The DNA of the CDR3 is TGTGCCAGCAGTGAATTGGCGGAGATAGCTTTCTTT. It codes for CASSELAEIAFF.